Below are 14 T cell receptor beta chains sequenced from a single sample in a study of T cell responses to AZD1222 COVID-19 vaccine. Generated by immunoSEQ multiplex PCR, the TCRdb table keeps only in-frame clones and is missing some. The repertoire holds approximately 80,000 clones, with just under 90% as singletons. The input for sequencing was peripheral blood, taken on day 0 of AZD1222 vaccination. The receptors originated from an adult in good health.

The V call is TRBV2, the J call TRBJ2-1, with TRBD1 matching 8 bases. The J segment lost 7 bases and the V segment lost 0 bases, leaving 17 bases of the junction unmatched. The V gene's germline CDR1 is SNHLY and CDR2 FYNNEI. The CDR3 covers 19 residues. In nucleotides, the CDR3 is TGTGCCAGCAGTGAAGCTGACGAACCAGGACAGGGTGGTGGGAATGAGCAGTTCTTC. It yields the protein CASSEADEPGQGGGNEQFF.

The chain carries TRBV27 and TRBJ2-7; 10 bases fit TRBD1. Germline V gene data show CDR1 as MNHEY and CDR2 as SMNVEV (reference sequence). Losses at the gene ends were 3 bases for V and 4 bases for J; bases not matched to a gene: 6. The CDR3 contains 15 residues. For the CDR3, the DNA is TGTGCCAGCAGTTTCTCGACAGGGGGCGCGTACGAGCAGTACTTC. It yields the protein CASSFSTGGAYEQYF.

The chain couples TRBV5-1 to TRBJ1-1, with D tentatively TRBD1 (6 bases). Germline lookup yields CDR1 SGHRS and CDR2 YFSETQ. The CDR3 sequence is 12 residues long. Trimming stripped 3 bases from V and 8 bases from J, with 11 bases between. DNA of the CDR3: TGCGCCAGCAGCTCCTACAGGGACGAAGCTTTCTTT. Translating gives CASSSYRDEAFF. The whole variable domain, filled in from reference TRBV5-1 and TRBJ1-1, reads KAGVTQTPRYLIKTRGQQVTLSCSPISGHRSVSWYQQTPGQGLQFLFEYFSETQRNKGNFPGRFSGRQFSNSRSEMNVSTLELGDSALYLCASSSYRDEAFFGQGTRLTVV.

The chain couples TRBV18 to TRBJ1-2; D not resolved. The germline gives CDR1 KGHSH, CDR2 LQKENI. The length of the CDR3 is 13 residues. Trimming removed 3 bases at V and 8 bases at J, with 13 bases between. The CDR3 reads CASSPTGYWGYTF. For the CDR3, the DNA is TGTGCCAGCTCACCTACGGGGTACTGGGGCTACACCTTC.

V gene TRBV5-1 combines with J gene TRBJ1-6, with TRBD1 matching 9 bases. The CDR3 extends over 14 amino acids. V shed 1 base and J 10 bases; nucleotides not matched to a gene: 3. CDR1 SGHRS and CDR2 YFSETQ come from the germline V gene. This chain's CDR3 is CASSLYRGQSPLHF. CDR3 coding DNA: TGCGCCAGCAGCTTGTACAGGGGGCAATCACCCCTCCACTTT.

This clone has just a few counts. The CDR3 region is CASSPQTGSHTEAFF. CDR3 in DNA: TGTGCCAGCAGCCCACAGACAGGGAGTCACACTGAAGCTTTCTTT. The rearrangement joins TRBV11-2 to TRBJ1-1; 7 nucleotides agree with TRBD1. With V trimmed by 5 bases and J by 3 bases, 9 bases remained unmatched. Per germline, CDR1 SGHAT and CDR2 FQNNGV. CDR3 size: 15 residues.

The chain employs TRBV18 and TRBJ2-7, with a tentative D call TRBD2 (5 bases). The CDR3 is made up of 13 amino acids. Germline V CDR1 and CDR2: KGHSH, LQKENI. Trimming removed 5 bases from V and 6 bases from J, with 14 bases in between. The CDR3 region has the DNA TGTGCCAGCTCAACCGCGAGGGATCGCGAGCAGTACTTC. Its translation: CASSTARDREQYF.

The chain uses TRBV10-3 and TRBJ2-7; D might be TRBD1 or TRBD2, each matching 6 bases. Germline loops: CDR1 ENHRY, CDR2 SYGVKD. This CDR3 comprises 17 residues. V lost 6 bases, J lost 2 bases, and 23 bases lay in between. The CDR3 loop is CAISGGAGQPLTYEQYF. The CDR3 coding sequence is TGTGCCATCAGCGGGGGCGCCGGACAGCCGTTGACCTACGAGCAGTACTTC.

The CDR3 region is CASSAGGNYEQYF. For the CDR3, the DNA is TGTGCCAGCAGCGCGGGAGGGAACTACGAGCAGTACTTC. This chain joins TRBV5-4 and TRBJ2-7; 9 positions match TRBD2. The CDR3 contains 13 residues. Trimming took 4 bases from V and 3 from J; bases not matched to a gene: 2. In germline, CDR1 is SGHNT, CDR2 YYREEE (reference sequence).

The chain combines TRBV5-1 with TRBJ1-2; D is perhaps TRBD1 (6 bases). Between the trimmed V and J ends, which lost 5 bases and 1 base, there was a span of 15 bases. CDR3 length: 15 residues. The germline V gene has CDR1 SGHRS and CDR2 YFSETQ. CDR3: CASRDGQTNNYGYTF. The CDR3 coding sequence is TGCGCCAGCAGGGACGGACAGACGAATAACTATGGCTACACCTTC.

V is TRBV12-3 or TRBV12-4 and J is TRBJ1-2, with D perhaps matching TRBD1 (5 bases). Trimming pared 8 bases from V and 4 bases from J, leaving 14 bases between. The CDR3 is 13 residues long. The CDR3 DNA sequence: TGTGCCAGCGGGACCCAACCACCCTATGGCTACACCTTC. This gives the protein CASGTQPPYGYTF.

This chain uses TRBV6-6 with TRBJ2-3, with D possibly TRBD2 on 5 matching bases. Germline lookup yields CDR1 MNHNY and CDR2 SVGAGI (reference sequence). This CDR3 region has 11 residues. With 4 bases removed from V and 6 bases from J, the gap between germline ends came to 5 bases. CDR3 nucleotide sequence: TGTGCCAGCAGTTCGGGGGATACGCAGTATTTT. Its protein product is CASSSGDTQYF.

This chain connects TRBV19 to TRBJ1-1; D remains unclear. This CDR3 comprises 14 residues. V shed 2 bases and J shed 7 bases, with 14 bases lying between them. Germline V CDR1 and CDR2: LNHDA, SQIVND (reference sequence). CDR3 region: CASSISAPGVEAFF. The DNA for the CDR3 is TGTGCCAGTAGTATATCCGCCCCCGGGGTTGAAGCTTTCTTT.

The CDR3 DNA is TGCGCCAGCAGCCAAGTAGATTCACAGGGGAAAAACACCATATATTTT. This translates into CASSQVDSQGKNTIYF. The V gene is TRBV4-1, the J gene TRBJ1-3, with 7 bases fitting TRBD1. The CDR3 is 16 residues long. Germline V gene data show CDR1 as MGHRA and CDR2 as YSYEKL. J lost 6 bases, V lost 1 base, and 9 bases had no gene match.